This paragraph covers one T cell receptor (beta chain) sequence. Its antigen is unknown. Measured with immunoSEQ multiplex PCR; TCRdb has only the in-frame clones, and not every one. The data hold some 66,000 clones, with around four fifths observed a single time. The source of the sample is a study of radiotherapy plus CTLA-4 blockade in lung cancer. The study's findings and limits: Radiotherapy plus ipilimumab was followed by expansion in blood of tumor-derived TCR clones. Among reported predictors of response, early blood T cell clone dynamics with interferon-beta performed best.

This CDR3 has 17 amino acids. CDR1 LNHDA and CDR2 SQIVND come from the germline V gene (reference sequence). J gave up 3 bases and V 8 bases, and 15 bases lay outside the gene matches. Sample: peripheral blood, taken from a patient treated with radiotherapy plus ipilimumab. The V gene is TRBV19, the J gene TRBJ2-7; TRBD2 aligns across 11 bases. This clonotype originated in a human donor with non-small cell lung cancer who had a partial response to radiotherapy plus ipilimumab. CDR3 nucleotide sequence: TGTGCCAGTTCGGGCGGGGCCACTAGCGGGAGACTCTACGAGCAGTACTTC. The encoded protein is CASSGGATSGRLYEQYF.